The text below deals with one TCR beta chain. Its antigen is not yet known. No qualities accompany the bases; no much larger clone lies one base away. Participants in the prospective study were aged about 18 to 95 years, lived in 24 United States geographic areas, and enrolled through a virtual design. In the prospective study, cohorts were assigned on the basis of participant-reported clinical history obtained from a screening survey and a study questionnaire. Exposed participants were defined as having been in contact with someone with a PCR-confirmed or clinician-diagnosed COVID-19 case within 2 weeks of study entry. In the prospective study, whole blood, serum and a nasopharyngeal or oropharyngeal swab were collected from each participant by mobile phlebotomists. Participants in the prospective study had the option to provide additional blood draws and questionnaires over a roughly two-month period. Before DNA extraction, prospective study blood samples were shipped either frozen or at room temperature.

The immunoSEQ Assay, a bias-controlled multiplex PCR, was used to amplify TCRbeta CDR3 regions from genomic DNA. Turning to the authors' computational methods: Within the assay, amplification of reference gene primers was used to estimate how many nucleated cells each sample contained. Sequence reads were collapsed and filtered to measure the absolute abundance of every unique TCRbeta CDR3 rearrangement. For each sample, productive Simpson clonality was calculated as the square root of Simpson's diversity index across productive rearrangements. Imported from immuneACCESS, the table was reduced by TCRdb to in-frame sequences with V and J called. These copies leave out some clones; in studies compared against another copy, an unresolved V gene accounts for under half, and the cause of the remainder is not known. V, J and clone size are those of that table, while D and trimming were read from the DNA. Present in this sample are 250,000 to 400,000 clones, 85% of which were seen just once. Together, the top ten hold 1.9% of the sample.

The data stem from a study of blood T cell repertoires in COVID-19 (dated by TCRdb to about 2020). General notes on the study: Samples covering the acute and convalescent phases of COVID-19 were provided by collaborators in the United States, Italy and Spain. The material from the prospective study consisted of cDNA or gDNA derived from T cells, B-cell-depleted T cells, or PBMCs. Deeply sampled blood TCRbeta repertoires from subjects exposed to, actively infected with, or recovered from COVID-19 were included in the dataset. A freely available public database, intended as a resource for researchers studying the immune response to SARS-CoV-2, is where the repertoires were released. The samples were drawn from two sources: the first 160 participants of the ongoing ImmuneRACE study, and 1,000 to 1,500 subjects contributed by 6 global collaborators. Nearly every sample came with metadata listing a de-identified subject ID, COVID-19 status, age in years and sex. Where available, HLA class I and class II types were obtained from metadata supplied by the sample provider rather than from assay-based typing. What the research found in general, with its limitations: Clinical and demographic metadata were provided uncurated, with the amount varying by source and participant.

Sequencing was done on a sample of PBMCs or T cells enriched from blood (not recorded which). The clonotype was recovered from a young woman who had been exposed to COVID-19.

The sequenced DNA: TGTGCCAGCAGCATTCTAGCGGGCCGCACAGATACGCAGTATTTT. It encodes CASSILAGRTDTQYF. The chain uses TRBV7-2 and TRBJ2-3; the central 8 bases match TRBD2. Counted from cysteine to phenylalanine, this CDR3 has 15 amino acids. Just CDR3 DNA is preserved here, 45 bases in frame from base 1. Trimming leaves V shorter by 5 bases and J shorter by 1 base, with the junction holding 5 bases beyond the gene matches. From a lookup of the germline V gene, CDR1 and CDR2 are SGHTA and FQGNSA.